The source of this T cell receptor (beta chain) is a study of a mutant IDH1 vaccine in newly diagnosed glioma. Across the whole study: Patients came in for eight vaccinations, in weeks 1, 3, 5, 7, 11, 15, 19 and 23. Vaccines were begun 4-6 weeks after radiotherapy alone, or with temozolomide cycles. Previous treatment comprised radiotherapy, temozolomide, or both, mostly both.

Looked up from germline, CDR1 is MGHRA and CDR2 is YSYEKL. Trimming cost V 0 bases and J 7 bases; bases outside gene matches: 11. The CDR3 is made up of 18 amino acids. A word on this clone: The target antigen is unknown.

This sample's time point: week 11, during vaccination. Vaccination used 300 ug of mutant IDH1 20-mer peptide per dose, with topical imiquimod. Libraries were prepared by immunoSEQ multiplex PCR; TCRdb keeps only in-frame clonotypes and omits some of them. The sample shows fewer than 45,000 clones, less than 90% of them seen only once. The V gene is TRBV4-1, the J gene TRBJ2-5; 13 bases fit TRBD2. The source material was PBMCs, sampled from a glioma patient whose treatment included an IDH1 peptide vaccine. This clonotype was obtained from a man aged 40-50 years with glioma. The CDR3: CASSQERTSGSIRVTQYF. Written as DNA, the CDR3 is TGCGCCAGCAGCCAAGAGCGGACTAGCGGGAGTATTCGGGTGACCCAGTACTTC.